The clone carrying this T cell receptor (beta chain) was counted a single time. This sample is part of a study of blood T cell repertoires in COVID-19. In terms of age and location, participants ranged from about 18 to 90 years and lived in about 25 US areas. The CDR3 has 14 amino acids. Trimming cost V 2 bases and J 2 bases, with 8 bases left between them. Germline V gives CDR1 MRHNA, CDR2 SNTAGT. Generated by immunoSEQ multiplex PCR, the TCRdb table keeps only in-frame clones and is missing some. The table includes 150,000 to 170,000 clones, 80% to 90% detected once. Sequencing used PBMCs or T cells enriched from blood (not recorded which). The chain couples TRBV6-4 to TRBJ2-3; D is uncertain. The origin of this receptor is a man over 45 who had recovered from COVID-19. The CDR3 loop is CASSDGLFTDTQYF. The CDR3 bases are TGTGCCAGCAGTGACGGGCTTTTCACAGATACGCAGTATTTT.